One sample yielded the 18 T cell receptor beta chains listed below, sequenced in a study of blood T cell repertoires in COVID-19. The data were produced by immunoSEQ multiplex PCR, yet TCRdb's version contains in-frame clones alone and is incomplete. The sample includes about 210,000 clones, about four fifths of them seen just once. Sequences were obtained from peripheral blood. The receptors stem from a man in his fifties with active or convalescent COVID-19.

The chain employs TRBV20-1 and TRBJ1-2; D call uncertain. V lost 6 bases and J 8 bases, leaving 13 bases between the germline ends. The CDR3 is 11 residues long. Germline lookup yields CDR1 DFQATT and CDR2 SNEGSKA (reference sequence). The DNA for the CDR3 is TGCAGTGCCAAGGATAGAGGAGGCTACACCTTC. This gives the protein CSAKDRGGYTF.

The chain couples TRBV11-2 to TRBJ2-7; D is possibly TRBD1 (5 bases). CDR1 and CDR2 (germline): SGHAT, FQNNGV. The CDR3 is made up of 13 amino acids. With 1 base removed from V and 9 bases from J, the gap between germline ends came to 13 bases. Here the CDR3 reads CASSLGQLRVQYF. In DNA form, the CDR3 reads TGTGCCAGCAGCTTAGGACAGCTACGAGTGCAGTACTTC. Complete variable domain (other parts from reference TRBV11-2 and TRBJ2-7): EAGVAQSPRYKIIEKRQSVAFWCNPISGHATLYWYQQILGQGPKLLIQFQNNGVVDDSQLPKDRFSAERLKGVDSTLKIQPAKLEDSAVYLCASSLGQLRVQYFGPGTRLTVT.

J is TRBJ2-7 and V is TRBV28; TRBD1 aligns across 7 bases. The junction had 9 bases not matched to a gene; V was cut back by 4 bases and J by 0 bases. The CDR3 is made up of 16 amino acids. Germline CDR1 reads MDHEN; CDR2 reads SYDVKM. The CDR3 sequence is CASSSPGQRASYEQYF. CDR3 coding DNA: TGTGCCAGCAGTTCACCGGGACAGCGTGCCTCCTACGAGCAGTACTTC.

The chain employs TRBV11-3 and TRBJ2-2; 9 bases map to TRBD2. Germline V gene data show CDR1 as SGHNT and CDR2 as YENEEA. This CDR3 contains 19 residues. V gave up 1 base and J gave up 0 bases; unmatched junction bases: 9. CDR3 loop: CASSLGVAGVLANTGELFF. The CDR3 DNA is TGTGCCAGCAGCTTAGGGGTAGCGGGAGTCCTCGCGAACACCGGGGAGCTGTTTTTT.

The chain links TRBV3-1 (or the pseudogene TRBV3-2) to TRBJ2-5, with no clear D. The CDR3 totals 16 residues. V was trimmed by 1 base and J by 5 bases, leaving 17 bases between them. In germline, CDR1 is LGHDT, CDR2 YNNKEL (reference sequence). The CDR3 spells CASSQVTTANLETQYF. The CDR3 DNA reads TGTGCCAGCAGCCAAGTCACCACAGCCAATCTGGAGACCCAGTACTTC.

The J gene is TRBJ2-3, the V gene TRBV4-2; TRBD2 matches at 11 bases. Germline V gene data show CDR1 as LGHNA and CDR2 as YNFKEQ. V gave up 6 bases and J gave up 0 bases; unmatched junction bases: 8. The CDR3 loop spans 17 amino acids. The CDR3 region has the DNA TGTGCCAGCAGGCCGGGACTAGCGGCTTCTAGCACAGATACGCAGTATTTT. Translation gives CASRPGLAASSTDTQYF.

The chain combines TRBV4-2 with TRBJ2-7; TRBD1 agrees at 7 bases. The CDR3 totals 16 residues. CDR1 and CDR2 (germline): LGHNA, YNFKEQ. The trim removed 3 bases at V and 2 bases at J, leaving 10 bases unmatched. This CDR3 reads CASSHGQRDRTYEQYF. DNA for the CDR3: TGTGCCAGCAGCCACGGGCAAAGGGACAGAACCTACGAGCAGTACTTC.

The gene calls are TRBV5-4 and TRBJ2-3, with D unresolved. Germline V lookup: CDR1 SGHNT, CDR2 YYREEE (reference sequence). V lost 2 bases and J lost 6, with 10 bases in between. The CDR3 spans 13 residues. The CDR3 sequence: CASSFPPTDTQYF. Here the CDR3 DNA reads TGTGCCAGCAGCTTCCCCCCTACCGATACGCAGTATTTT.

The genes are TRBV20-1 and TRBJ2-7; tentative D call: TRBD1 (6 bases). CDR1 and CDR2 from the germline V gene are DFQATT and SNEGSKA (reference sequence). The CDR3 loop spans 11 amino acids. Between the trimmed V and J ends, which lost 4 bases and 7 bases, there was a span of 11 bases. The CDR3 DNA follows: TGCAGTGCTATCTTTGACAGGGAGCAGTACTTC. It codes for CSAIFDREQYF.

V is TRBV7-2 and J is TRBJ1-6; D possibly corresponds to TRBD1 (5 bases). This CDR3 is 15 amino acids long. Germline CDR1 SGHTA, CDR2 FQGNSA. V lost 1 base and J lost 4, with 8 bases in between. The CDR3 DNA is TGTGCCAGCAGCTTAGTCGGGGGTTATAATTCACCCCTCCACTTT. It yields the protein CASSLVGGYNSPLHF.

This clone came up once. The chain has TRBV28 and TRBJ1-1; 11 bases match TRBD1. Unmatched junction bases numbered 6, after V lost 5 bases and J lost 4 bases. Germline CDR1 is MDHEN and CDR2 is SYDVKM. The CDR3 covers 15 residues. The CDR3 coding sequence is TGTGCCAGCAGTGCGAGGGGACAGGGGGGCACTGAAGCTTTCTTT. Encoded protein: CASSARGQGGTEAFF.

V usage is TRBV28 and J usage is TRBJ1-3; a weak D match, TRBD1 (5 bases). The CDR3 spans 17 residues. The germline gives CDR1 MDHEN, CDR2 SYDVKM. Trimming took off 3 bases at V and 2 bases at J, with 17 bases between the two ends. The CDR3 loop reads CASSFAPPFRAGNTIYF. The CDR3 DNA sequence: TGTGCCAGCAGTTTTGCTCCCCCCTTCAGGGCTGGAAACACCATATATTTT.

This chain's CDR3 is CASSLGLAGTTDTQYF. Written as DNA, the CDR3 is TGTGCCAGTAGTCTTGGACTAGCGGGGACCACAGATACGCAGTATTTT. The gene calls are TRBV19 and TRBJ2-3, with 12 bases matching TRBD2. Trimming at V came to 5 bases and at J to 2 bases, leaving 5 bases not matched to a gene. This CDR3 comprises 16 residues. The V gene's germline CDR1 is LNHDA and CDR2 SQIVND (reference sequence).

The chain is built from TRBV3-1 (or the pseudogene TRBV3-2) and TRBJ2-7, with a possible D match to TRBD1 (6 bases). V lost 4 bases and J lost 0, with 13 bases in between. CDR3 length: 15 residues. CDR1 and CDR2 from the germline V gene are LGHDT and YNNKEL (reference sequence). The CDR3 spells CASSPRTVISYEQYF. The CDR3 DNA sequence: TGTGCCAGCAGCCCCCGGACAGTTATCTCCTACGAGCAGTACTTC.

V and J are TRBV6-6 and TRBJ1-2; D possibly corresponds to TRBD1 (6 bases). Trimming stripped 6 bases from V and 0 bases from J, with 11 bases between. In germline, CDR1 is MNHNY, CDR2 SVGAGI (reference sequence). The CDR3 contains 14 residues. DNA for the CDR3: TGTGCCAGCAGCCTGACAGGACCTAACTATGGCTACACCTTC. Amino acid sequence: CASSLTGPNYGYTF.

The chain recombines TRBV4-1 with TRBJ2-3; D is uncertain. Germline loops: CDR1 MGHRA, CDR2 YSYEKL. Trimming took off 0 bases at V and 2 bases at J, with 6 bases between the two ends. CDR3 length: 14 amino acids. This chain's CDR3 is CASSQEAPTDTQYF. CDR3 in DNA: TGCGCCAGCAGCCAAGAAGCACCCACAGATACGCAGTATTTT.

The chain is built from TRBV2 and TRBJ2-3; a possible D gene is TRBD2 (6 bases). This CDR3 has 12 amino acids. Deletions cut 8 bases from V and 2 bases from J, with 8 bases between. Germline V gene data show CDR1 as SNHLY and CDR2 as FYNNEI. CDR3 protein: CASGGYTDTQYF. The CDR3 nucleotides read TGTGCCAGCGGGGGGTACACAGATACGCAGTATTTT. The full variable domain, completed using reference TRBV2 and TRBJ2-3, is EPEVTQTPSHQVTQMGQEVILRCVPISNHLYFYWYRQILGQKVEFLVSFYNNEISEKSEIFDDQFSVERPDGSNFTLKIRSTKLEDSAMYFCASGGYTDTQYFGPGTRLTVL.

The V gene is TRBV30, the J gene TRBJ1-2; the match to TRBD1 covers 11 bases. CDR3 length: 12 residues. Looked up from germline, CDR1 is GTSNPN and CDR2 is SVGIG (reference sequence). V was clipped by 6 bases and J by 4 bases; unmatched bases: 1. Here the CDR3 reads CACGTGGYGYTF. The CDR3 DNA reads TGTGCCTGCGGGACAGGGGGCTATGGCTACACCTTC.